This TCR beta chain stems from a study of CD8 T cells in ankylosing spondylitis. This clonotype was detected only a few times. TCRdb used MiXCR to reprocess the 5' RACE reads, holding one entry per CDR3 protein. Of roughly 230,000 distinct CDR3 sequences detected, over 15% appear once; the ten largest clones hold roughly 34%. CDR3 length: 14 residues. With 6 bases removed from V and 3 bases from J, the gap between germline ends came to 12 bases. Germline CDR1 SGHVS, CDR2 FQNEAQ. The source is a male donor with ankylosing spondylitis or in good health (not recorded which). The specimen sequenced was blood, either unsorted or a sorted T cell fraction (not recorded which). The gene calls are TRBV7-8 and TRBJ2-1; perhaps TRBD1 as D (6 bases). The CDR3 DNA follows: TGTGCCAGCAGGCTACAGGGATACTACAATGAGCAGTTCTTC. Its translation: CASRLQGYYNEQFF.